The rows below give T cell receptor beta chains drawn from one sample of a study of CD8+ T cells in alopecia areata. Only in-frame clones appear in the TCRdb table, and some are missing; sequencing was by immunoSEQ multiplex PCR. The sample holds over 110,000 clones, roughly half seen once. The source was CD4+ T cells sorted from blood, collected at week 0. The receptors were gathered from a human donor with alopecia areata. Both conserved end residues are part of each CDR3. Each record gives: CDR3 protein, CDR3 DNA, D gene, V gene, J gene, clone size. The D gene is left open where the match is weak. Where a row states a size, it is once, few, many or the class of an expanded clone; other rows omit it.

CASSLAGPGAFGTDTQYF	TGTGCCAGCAGCTTAGCGGGTCCGGGGGCATTCGGTACAGATACGCAGTATTTT	.	TRBV7-9	TRBJ2-3	.
CASSSDRSGANVLTF	TGTGCCAGCAGTTCCGACAGGTCTGGGGCCAACGTCCTGACTTTC	.	TRBV6-6	TRBJ2-6	few
CASSLGGTSGNTIYF	TGTGCCAGCAGCTTGGGGGGGACCTCTGGAAACACCATATATTTT	.	TRBV11-2	TRBJ1-3	once
CASSLGGFLNTEAFF	TGCGCCAGCAGCTTGGGGGGATTCCTGAACACTGAAGCTTTCTTT	.	TRBV5-1	TRBJ1-1	.
CASMQVNTEAFF	TGTGCCAGCATGCAGGTGAACACTGAAGCTTTCTTT	.	TRBV7-9	TRBJ1-1	few
CASSTRAGSTYNEQFF	TGTGCCAGCAGCACTAGGGCCGGGAGTACCTACAATGAGCAGTTCTTC	.	TRBV11-3	TRBJ2-1	.
CSVELGDYGYTF	TGCAGCGTAGAGCTGGGGGACTATGGCTACACCTTC	.	TRBV29-1	TRBJ1-2	.
CSVEGGANTGELFF	TGCAGCGTTGAAGGGGGGGCCAACACCGGGGAGCTGTTTTTT	.	TRBV29-1	TRBJ2-2	once
CASSSQPSGGTYEQYF	TGCGCCAGCAGCTCCCAACCTAGCGGTGGAACCTACGAGCAGTACTTC	TRBD2	TRBV4-1	TRBJ2-7	.
CASSPRTSNQPQHF	TGTGCCAGCAGCCCTCGGACATCCAATCAGCCCCAGCATTTT	.	TRBV7-2	TRBJ1-5	.
CSVPGLAGGRSEQYF	TGCAGCGTTCCGGGACTAGCGGGAGGGAGGAGCGAGCAGTACTTC	TRBD2	TRBV29-1	TRBJ2-7	.
CSVERVGRSYNEQFF	TGCAGCGTCGAACGGGTCGGGAGGTCCTACAATGAGCAGTTCTTC	TRBD2	TRBV29-1	TRBJ2-1	.
CASSPTMAASSGANVLTF	TGTGCCAGCTCACCGACAATGGCAGCCAGCTCTGGGGCCAACGTCCTGACTTTC	.	TRBV18	TRBJ2-6	.
CASSAATTNTEAFF	TGTGCCAGCAGCGCAGCCACTACGAACACTGAAGCTTTCTTT	.	TRBV7-2	TRBJ1-1	.
CASSLVPKETQYF	TGTGCCAGCAGCTTAGTCCCGAAAGAGACCCAGTACTTC	.	TRBV7-9	TRBJ2-5	few
CASSRSTGIGAFSYEQYF	TGTGCCAGCAGCCGATCAACAGGGATTGGTGCCTTTTCCTACGAGCAGTACTTC	.	TRBV14	TRBJ2-7	.
CASSYPPGGPSEQYF	TGTGCCAGCAGTTACCCCCCGGGAGGGCCTTCCGAGCAGTACTTC	TRBD2	TRBV6-6	TRBJ2-7	once
CASSFPTGVTSGPDTQYF	TGTGCCAGCAGCTTCCCAACAGGGGTGACTAGCGGACCAGATACGCAGTATTTT	TRBD2	TRBV7-9	TRBJ2-3	few
CASSTPAGEQFF	TGTGCCAGCAGTACCCCCGCGGGGGAGCAGTTCTTC	.	TRBV28	TRBJ2-1	few
CASSLGAYYEQYF	TGTGCCAGCAGCTTGGGGGCCTACTACGAGCAGTACTTC	.	TRBV7-9	TRBJ2-7	few
CASSGGTPYEQYF	TGTGCCAGCAGTGGTGGGACCCCCTACGAGCAGTACTTC	.	TRBV28	TRBJ2-7	.
CASSPSSGRPSTDTQYF	TGTGCCAGCAGCCCCTCTAGCGGGAGGCCTAGCACAGATACGCAGTATTTT	TRBD2	TRBV7-9	TRBJ2-3	.
CASSLEGGNQPQHF	TGCGCCAGCAGCTTGGAAGGGGGCAATCAGCCCCAGCATTTT	.	TRBV5-1	TRBJ1-5	.
CAWSRGAGGLHGEQFF	TGTGCCTGGAGTAGGGGGGCTGGGGGTTTACATGGTGAGCAGTTCTTC	.	TRBV30	TRBJ2-1	few
CASSSTDRPQAFF	TGTGCCAGCAGCTCGACGGACAGGCCCCAAGCTTTCTTT	TRBD1	TRBV5-4	TRBJ1-1	.
CSVTSGRSGEQYF	TGCAGCGTGACTAGCGGGAGATCGGGGGAGCAGTACTTC	TRBD2	TRBV29-1	TRBJ2-7	few
CASRPGVVGDYEQYF	TGCGCCAGCCGCCCGGGGGTCGTAGGGGACTACGAGCAGTACTTC	.	TRBV5-1	TRBJ2-7	few
CASSSRPDQETQYF	TGTGCCAGCAGCTCCCGACCGGATCAAGAGACCCAGTACTTC	.	TRBV13	TRBJ2-5	few